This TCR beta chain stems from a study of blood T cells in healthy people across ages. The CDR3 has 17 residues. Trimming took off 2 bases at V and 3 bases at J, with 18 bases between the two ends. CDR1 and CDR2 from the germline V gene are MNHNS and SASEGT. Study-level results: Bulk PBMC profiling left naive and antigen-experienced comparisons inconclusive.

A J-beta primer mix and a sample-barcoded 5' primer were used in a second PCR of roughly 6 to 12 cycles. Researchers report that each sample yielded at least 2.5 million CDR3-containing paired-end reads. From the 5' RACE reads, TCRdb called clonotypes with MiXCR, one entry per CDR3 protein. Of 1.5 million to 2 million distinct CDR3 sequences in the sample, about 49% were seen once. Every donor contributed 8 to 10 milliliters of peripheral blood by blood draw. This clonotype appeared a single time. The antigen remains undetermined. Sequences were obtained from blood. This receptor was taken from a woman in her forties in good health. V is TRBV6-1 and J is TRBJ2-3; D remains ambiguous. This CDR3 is CASSELGLQSGTDTQYF. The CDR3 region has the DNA TGTGCCAGCAGTGAATTAGGGCTACAGTCAGGTACAGATACGCAGTATTTT.